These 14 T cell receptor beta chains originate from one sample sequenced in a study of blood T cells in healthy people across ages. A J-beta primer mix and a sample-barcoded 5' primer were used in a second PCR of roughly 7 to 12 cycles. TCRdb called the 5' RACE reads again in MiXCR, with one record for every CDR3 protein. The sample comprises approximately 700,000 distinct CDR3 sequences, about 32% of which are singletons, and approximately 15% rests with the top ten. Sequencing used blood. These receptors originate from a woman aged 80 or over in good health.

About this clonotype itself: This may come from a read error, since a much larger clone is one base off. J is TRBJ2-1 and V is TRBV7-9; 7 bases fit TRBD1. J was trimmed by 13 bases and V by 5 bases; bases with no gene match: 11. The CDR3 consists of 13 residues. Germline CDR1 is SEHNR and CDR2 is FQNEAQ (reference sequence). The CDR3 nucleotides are TGTGCCAGCAGCCTAACAGGGGTGTTCGGACAGTTCTTC. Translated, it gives CASSLTGVFGQFF. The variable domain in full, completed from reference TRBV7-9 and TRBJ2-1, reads DTGVSQNPRHKITKRGQNVTFRCDPISEHNRLYWYRQTLGQGPEFLTYFQNEAQLEKSRLLSDRFSAERPKGSFSTLEIQRTEQGDSAMYLCASSLTGVFGQFFGPGTRLTVL.

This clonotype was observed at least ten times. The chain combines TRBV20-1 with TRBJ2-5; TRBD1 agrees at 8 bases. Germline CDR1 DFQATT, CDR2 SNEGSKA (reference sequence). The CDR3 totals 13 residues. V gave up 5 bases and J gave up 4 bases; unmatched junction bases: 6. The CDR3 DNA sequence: TGCAGTGCTGACAAAACAGGGGGAGAGACCCAGTACTTC. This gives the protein CSADKTGGETQYF.

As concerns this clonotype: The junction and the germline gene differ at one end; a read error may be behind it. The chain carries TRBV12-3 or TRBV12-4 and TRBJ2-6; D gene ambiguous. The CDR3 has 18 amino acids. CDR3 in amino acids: CASSLGPRGRSGTNVLTF. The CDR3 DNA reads TGTGCCAGCAGCCTCGGGCCGCGTGGACGTTCTGGGACCAACGTCCTGACTTTC.

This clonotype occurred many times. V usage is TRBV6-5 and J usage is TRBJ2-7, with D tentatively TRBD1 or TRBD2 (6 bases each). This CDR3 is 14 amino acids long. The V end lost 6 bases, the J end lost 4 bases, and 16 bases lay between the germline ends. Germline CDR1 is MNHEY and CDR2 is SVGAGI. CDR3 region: CASSLQGGPYEQYF. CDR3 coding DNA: TGTGCCAGCAGCCTACAGGGAGGACCGTACGAGCAGTACTTC.

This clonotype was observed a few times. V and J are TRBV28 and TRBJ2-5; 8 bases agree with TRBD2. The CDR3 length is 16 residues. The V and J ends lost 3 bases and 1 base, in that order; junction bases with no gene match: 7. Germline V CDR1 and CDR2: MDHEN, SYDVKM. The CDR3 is CASSLARAGGQETQYF. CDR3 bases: TGTGCCAGCAGTTTGGCGAGGGCGGGGGGCCAAGAGACCCAGTACTTC.

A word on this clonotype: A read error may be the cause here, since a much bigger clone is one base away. The CDR3 here is CASSCRGRSVGYTF. As DNA, the CDR3 is TGTGCCAGCAGTTGTAGGGGACGGAGCGTCGGCTACACCTTC. The chain combines TRBV12-3 or TRBV12-4 with TRBJ1-2, with D tentatively TRBD1 (5 bases). Trimming pared 4 bases from V and 8 bases from J, leaving 17 bases between. The CDR3 spans 14 residues.

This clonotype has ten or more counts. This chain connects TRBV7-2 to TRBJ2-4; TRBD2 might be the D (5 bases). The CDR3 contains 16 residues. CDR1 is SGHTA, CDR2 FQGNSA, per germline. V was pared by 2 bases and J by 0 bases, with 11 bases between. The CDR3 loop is CASSLYPGIAKNIQYF. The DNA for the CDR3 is TGTGCCAGCAGCTTATACCCCGGGATAGCCAAAAACATTCAGTACTTC.

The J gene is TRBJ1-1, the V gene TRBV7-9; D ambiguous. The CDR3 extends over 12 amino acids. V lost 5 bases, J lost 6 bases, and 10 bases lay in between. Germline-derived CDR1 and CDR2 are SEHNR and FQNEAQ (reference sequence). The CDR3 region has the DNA TGTGCCAGCAGCAGCAATGGCGCTGAAGCTTTCTTT. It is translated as CASSSNGAEAFF.

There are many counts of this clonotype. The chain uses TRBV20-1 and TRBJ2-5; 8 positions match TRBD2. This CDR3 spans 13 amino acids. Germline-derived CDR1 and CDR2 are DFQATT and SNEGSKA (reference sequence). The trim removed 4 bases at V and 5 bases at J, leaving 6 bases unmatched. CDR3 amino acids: CSATVGGAETQYF. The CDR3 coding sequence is TGCAGTGCTACTGTCGGGGGGGCCGAGACCCAGTACTTC.

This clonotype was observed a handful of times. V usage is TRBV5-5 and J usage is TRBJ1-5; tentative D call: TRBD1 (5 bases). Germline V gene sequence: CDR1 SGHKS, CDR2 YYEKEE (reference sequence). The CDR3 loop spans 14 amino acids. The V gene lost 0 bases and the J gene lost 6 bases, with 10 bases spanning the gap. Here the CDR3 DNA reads TGTGCCAGCAGCTTGGCTGGGGCGAGTCAGCCCCAGCATTTT. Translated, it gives CASSLAGASQPQHF.

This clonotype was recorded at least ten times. DNA of the CDR3: TGTGCCTGGATGGGGGTCAGGGAATGGGGACAAGAGACCCAGTACTTC. It encodes CAWMGVREWGQETQYF. The chain recombines TRBV30 with TRBJ2-5; tentatively, D is TRBD1 or TRBD2 (5 bases each). The CDR3 loop spans 16 amino acids. Trimming cost V 4 bases and J 2 bases, with 20 bases left between them. Per the germline V gene, CDR1 is GTSNPN and CDR2 is SVGIG (reference sequence).

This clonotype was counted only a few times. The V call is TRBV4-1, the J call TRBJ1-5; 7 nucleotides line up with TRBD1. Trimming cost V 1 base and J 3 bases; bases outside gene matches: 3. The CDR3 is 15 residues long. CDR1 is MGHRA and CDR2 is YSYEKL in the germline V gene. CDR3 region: CASSQAGQNNQPQHF. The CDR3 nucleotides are TGCGCCAGCAGCCAAGCGGGACAGAACAATCAGCCCCAGCATTTT.

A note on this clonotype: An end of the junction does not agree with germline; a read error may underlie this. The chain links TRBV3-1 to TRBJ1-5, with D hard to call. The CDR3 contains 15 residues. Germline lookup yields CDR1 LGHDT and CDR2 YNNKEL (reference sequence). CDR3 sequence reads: CASGQDPRGNQPQHF. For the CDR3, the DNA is TGTGCCAGCGGCCAAGATCCGCGGGGAAATCAGCCCCAGCATTTT.

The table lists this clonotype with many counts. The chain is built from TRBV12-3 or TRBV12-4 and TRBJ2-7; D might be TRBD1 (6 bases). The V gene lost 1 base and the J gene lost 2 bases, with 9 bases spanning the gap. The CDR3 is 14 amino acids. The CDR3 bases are TGTGCCAGCAGTTTAGAACCAGGGGCCTACGAGCAGTACTTC. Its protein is CASSLEPGAYEQYF.